The 21 T cell receptor beta chains given below trace back to one sample, sequenced in a study of blood T cell repertoires in COVID-19. Repertoires were generated with immunoSEQ multiplex PCR, while TCRdb's copy carries only in-frame clones and drops some. Of 280,000 or so clones listed, 88% are singletons. Material: peripheral blood. Receptors originate from a woman in her twenties or thirties who had recovered from COVID-19.

This chain connects TRBV27 to TRBJ2-7; 8 nucleotides agree with TRBD1. V lost 6 bases to trimming and J lost 4 bases; unmatched junction nucleotides: 8. Germline assignment: CDR1 MNHEY and CDR2 SMNVEV (reference sequence). The CDR3 extends over 14 amino acids. The CDR3 protein is CASSLRQGKYEQYF. The CDR3 nucleotides are TGTGCCAGCAGCCTAAGACAGGGGAAATACGAGCAGTACTTC.

This chain links TRBV3-1 (or the pseudogene TRBV3-2) with TRBJ2-4; D possibly corresponds to TRBD2 (5 bases). Germline-derived CDR1 and CDR2 are LGHDT and YNNKEL (reference sequence). The CDR3 sequence is 14 residues long. Trimming stripped 2 bases from V and 4 bases from J, with 9 bases between. The CDR3 DNA reads TGTGCCAGCAGCCAACCCGGGGAGAAAAACATTCAGTACTTC. Protein product: CASSQPGEKNIQYF.

This chain links TRBV6-5 with TRBJ2-3; perhaps TRBD2 as D (5 bases). Germline V CDR1 and CDR2: MNHEY, SVGAGI. This CDR3 comprises 13 residues. Trimming left V 5 bases short and J 6 bases short, with 12 bases between. CDR3 sequence (DNA): TGTGCCAGCAGTCTTAGCCGAGGGGATACGCAGTATTTT. The encoded protein is CASSLSRGDTQYF.

This clone was picked up one time. The chain uses TRBV27 and TRBJ2-5, with 7 nucleotides matching TRBD2. J was trimmed by 2 bases and V by 10 bases; bases with no gene match: 7. In germline, CDR1 is MNHEY, CDR2 SMNVEV (reference sequence). This CDR3 has 13 residues. CDR3 coding DNA: TGTGCCACCCAGTTAGCGGGTCAAGAGACCCAGTACTTC. Its protein is CATQLAGQETQYF.

This clone was seen only once. The rearrangement links TRBV5-4 to TRBJ1-1; 9 positions match TRBD1. This CDR3 region has 14 residues. J lost 2 bases, V lost 5 bases, and 4 bases had no gene match. CDR1 and CDR2 from the germline V gene are SGHNT and YYREEE (reference sequence). The CDR3 spells CASSLDRGNTEAFF. In nucleotides, the CDR3 is TGTGCCAGCAGTCTGGACAGGGGCAACACTGAAGCTTTCTTT.

The chain has TRBV6-4 and TRBJ1-6, with a weak D call TRBD1 (6 bases). V lost 0 bases to trimming and J lost 9 bases, with 12 bases between them. The CDR3 length is 15 residues. Germline CDR1 reads MRHNA; CDR2 reads SNTAGT. The CDR3 bases are TGTGCCAGCAGTGACTCCCCAGGGGAGTCTTCACCCCTCCACTTT. Encoded protein: CASSDSPGESSPLHF.

The rearrangement links TRBV3-1 (or the pseudogene TRBV3-2) to TRBJ2-1; a possible D gene is TRBD2 (6 bases). V was shortened by 4 bases and J by 4 bases, with 14 bases between the two germline ends. The germline V gene has CDR1 LGHDT and CDR2 YNNKEL (reference sequence). The CDR3 loop spans 15 amino acids. CDR3 region: CASSRRLAAYNEQFF. DNA of the CDR3: TGTGCCAGCAGCCGCCGGTTAGCGGCTTACAATGAGCAGTTCTTC.

The count of this clone is one. The CDR3 sequence is CASSEAGGPDTQYF. The CDR3 region has the DNA TGCGCCAGCAGCGAAGCGGGGGGGCCAGATACGCAGTATTTT. The chain has TRBV5-1 and TRBJ2-3; 10 nucleotides agree with TRBD2. V was clipped by 4 bases and J by 4 bases; unmatched bases: 3. CDR3 size: 14 residues. Germline loops: CDR1 SGHRS, CDR2 YFSETQ.

The chain carries TRBV5-1 and TRBJ1-1, with 8 bases lining up with TRBD1. CDR3 length: 13 residues. CDR1 is SGHRS, CDR2 YFSETQ, per germline. The V segment lost 5 bases and the J segment 8 bases; nucleotides outside the gene matches: 8. In DNA, the CDR3 is TGCGCCAGCAGACCCGGACAGGGAGTGGAAGCTTTCTTT. This sequence encodes CASRPGQGVEAFF.

The rearrangement joins TRBV19 to TRBJ1-6; no firm D call. The germline CDR1 and CDR2 sequences are LNHDA and SQIVND (reference sequence). V was pared by 5 bases and J by 0 bases, with 11 bases between. The CDR3 is 16 amino acids. CDR3 bases: TGTGCCAGTAGTCCTATACAGAGCTCCTATAATTCACCCCTCCACTTT. Protein: CASSPIQSSYNSPLHF.

This rearrangement joins TRBV7-2 to TRBJ2-1, with 9 positions matching TRBD2. Germline CDR1 SGHTA, CDR2 FQGNSA. The length of the CDR3 is 17 residues. Trimming took 2 bases from V and 3 from J; bases not matched to a gene: 8. CDR3 residues: CASSLRIAGAFYNEQFF. In nucleotides, the CDR3 is TGTGCCAGCAGCTTAAGGATAGCGGGGGCTTTCTACAATGAGCAGTTCTTC.

V and J are TRBV7-9 and TRBJ2-5; D call uncertain. The germline V and J ends were trimmed by 3 bases and 2 bases, with 10 bases remaining between them. There are 14 residues in the CDR3. Germline CDR1 SEHNR, CDR2 FQNEAQ (reference sequence). CDR3 in amino acids: CASSLRLKQETQYF. The CDR3 bases are TGTGCCAGCAGCTTGCGACTTAAGCAAGAGACCCAGTACTTC.

The chain links TRBV7-9 to TRBJ1-4; D may be TRBD1 (5 bases). The germline V gene has CDR1 SEHNR and CDR2 FQNEAQ (reference sequence). The CDR3 loop spans 12 amino acids. Trimming shortened V by 5 bases and J by 5 bases, and 6 bases separated the two germline ends. The CDR3 coding sequence is TGTGCCAGCAGCGACAGCAATGAAAAACTGTTTTTT. Translating gives CASSDSNEKLFF.

CDR3: CASSIQRPGGSGGYQPQHF. DNA of the CDR3: TGTGCCAGTAGTATTCAACGCCCAGGGGGCTCAGGGGGTTATCAGCCCCAGCATTTT. V gene TRBV19 combines with J gene TRBJ1-5; 8 bases map to TRBD1. The CDR3 totals 19 residues. After removal of 3 bases from V and 5 bases from J, the junction contained 18 bases not matched to a gene. CDR1 is LNHDA and CDR2 is SQIVND in the germline V gene (reference sequence).

The rearrangement links TRBV4-3 to TRBJ1-1, with D unresolved. The CDR3 length is 14 residues. Trimming removed 1 base from V and 2 bases from J, with 8 bases in between. In germline, CDR1 is LGHNA, CDR2 YSLEER. The CDR3 reads CASSQVTTNTEAFF. CDR3 DNA: TGCGCCAGCAGCCAAGTTACGACAAACACTGAAGCTTTCTTT.

The rearrangement links TRBV14 to TRBJ2-3, with TRBD2 identical over 7 bases. V gave up 3 bases and J gave up 3 bases; unmatched junction bases: 0. This CDR3 has 13 residues. Germline V gene sequence: CDR1 SGHDN, CDR2 FVKESK. The CDR3 reads CASSQGGTDTQYF. CDR3 sequence (DNA): TGTGCCAGCAGCCAGGGGGGGACAGATACGCAGTATTTT.

The rearrangement joins TRBV13 to TRBJ1-6; no firm D call. Trimming took off 2 bases at V and 7 bases at J, with 15 bases between the two ends. Germline V gene sequence: CDR1 PRHDT, CDR2 FYEKMQ (reference sequence). The CDR3 consists of 16 residues. CDR3 region: CASSLFGDAGNSPLHF. The CDR3 nucleotides read TGTGCCAGCAGCTTATTTGGGGATGCGGGGAATTCACCCCTCCACTTT.

The chain links TRBV5-1 to TRBJ2-3; TRBD2 matches at 9 bases. Germline V gene data show CDR1 as SGHRS and CDR2 as YFSETQ. CDR3 length: 15 amino acids. Trimming removed 0 bases from V and 2 bases from J; junction bases left unmatched: 1. CDR3: CASSLERGDTDTQYF. CDR3 nucleotides: TGCGCCAGCAGCTTGGAGCGGGGGGACACAGATACGCAGTATTTT.

This rearrangement joins TRBV7-9 to TRBJ1-3; no definite D call. The CDR3 contains 16 residues. V lost 2 bases and J lost 4, with 15 bases in between. Germline V CDR1 and CDR2: SEHNR, FQNEAQ (reference sequence). The CDR3 is CASSLYGAVSGNTIYF. DNA of the CDR3: TGTGCCAGCAGCTTATACGGAGCAGTCTCGGGAAACACCATATATTTT. Variable domain in full (rest from reference TRBV7-9 and TRBJ1-3): DTGVSQNPRHKITKRGQNVTFRCDPISEHNRLYWYRQTLGQGPEFLTYFQNEAQLEKSRLLSDRFSAERPKGSFSTLEIQRTEQGDSAMYLCASSLYGAVSGNTIYFGEGSWLTVV.

This clone was detected only a few times. J is TRBJ1-6 and V is TRBV15; 8 bases are shared with TRBD1. CDR1 and CDR2 (germline): LNHNV, YYDKDF (reference sequence). The CDR3 spans 14 residues. J lost 10 bases, V lost 5 bases, and 7 bases had no gene match. CDR3 DNA: TGTGCCACCAGCGTCGACAGGGGACGATCACCCCTCCACTTT. Encoded protein: CATSVDRGRSPLHF. The whole variable domain, filled in from reference TRBV15 and TRBJ1-6, reads DAMVIQNPRYQVTQFGKPVTLSCSQTLNHNVMYWYQQKSSQAPKLLFHYYDKDFNNEADTPDNFQSRRPNTSFCFLDIRSPGLGDTAMYLCATSVDRGRSPLHFGNGTRLTVT.

The sample holds a few counts of this clone. The V and J genes are TRBV7-8 and TRBJ1-5, with 7 positions matching TRBD1. In germline, CDR1 is SGHVS, CDR2 FQNEAQ. The CDR3 runs 12 residues. J lost 14 bases, V lost 5 bases, and 9 bases had no gene match. This CDR3 is CASSPGTVGKHF. CDR3 nucleotide sequence: TGTGCCAGCAGCCCCGGGACAGTCGGAAAGCATTTT.